This T cell receptor beta chain is drawn from a study of beta chain features in type 1 diabetes. Across the study: All of the samples together had roughly 110 million sorted cells examined. Study-wide points: At VDJ recombination sites, type 1 diabetes patients had fewer insertions and more deleted nucleotides. Healthy donors had naive, central memory and Treg TCRB repertoires that appeared less similar than those seen among patients. TCRB CDR3s from Type 1 diabetes patients were moderately but significantly shorter in all four CD4+ subsets.

Expressed TCRB transcripts were sequenced because the isolated RNA had all been reverse transcribed beforehand. The method was immunoSEQ multiplex PCR; TCRdb's version includes in-frame clones alone and lacks a portion of them. Of 300,000 or so clones listed, roughly 9% were seen once; the top ten hold about 1%. Per the germline V gene, CDR1 is SGHTA and CDR2 is FQGNSA. Trimming removed 5 bases from V and 9 bases from J; junction bases left unmatched: 14. The CDR3 is 17 amino acids. About this clone itself: Antigen specificity is unknown.

Averaging around 120 mL, one heparinised blood draw was given by each donor. The sequence derives from a young man with type 1 diabetes. Sample: central memory CD4+ T cells from blood. This rearrangement joins TRBV7-2 to TRBJ2-5, with TRBD2 identical over 14 bases. CDR3 residues: CASSPGGTSGGLVAQYF. The DNA of the CDR3 is TGTGCCAGCAGCCCCGGCGGGACTAGCGGGGGCCTTGTGGCCCAGTACTTC.